Reported below is one T cell receptor (beta chain). The target antigen is unknown. In the original analysis: ImmunoSEQ junction-only sequences lacked quality scores, so their filtering differed. TCRdb's table, derived via immunoSEQ multiplex PCR, lists solely in-frame clones and lacks some. V, J and clone size reflect that table, while D and trimming were determined from the DNA. The sample gives 2 million to 2.5 million clones, over 85% of which show up once; 0.35% to 0.45% is in the top ten. V was pared by 5 bases and J by 6 bases, with 9 bases of the junction left unmatched. Germline-derived CDR1 and CDR2 are LNHDA and SQIVND (reference sequence). There are 15 residues in the CDR3. The record originates from a study of shared clonotypes between healthy human individuals. Study results and caveats: There were few donors, and this limited the genetic and exposure-history diversity represented. Several donors held 5% to 5.5% of naive CD4 clonotypes in common.

Specimen: naive CD4+ T cells from PBMCs. The sample's subset: CD45RA+ positively selected. This chain joins TRBV19 and TRBJ2-2; 7 positions agree with TRBD2. This clonotype was obtained from a man between 18 and 35 years old in good health. Some clones in this sample may be carry-over from other donors' samples. The CDR3 sequence: CASSWMGGPPGELFF. CDR3 bases: TGTGCCAGTAGTTGGATGGGAGGGCCCCCCGGGGAGCTGTTTTTT. Together with reference TRBV19 and TRBJ2-2, the CDR3 gives the full variable domain: DGGITQSPKYLFRKEGQNVTLSCEQNLNHDAMYWYRQDPGQGLRLIYYSQIVNDFQKGDIAEGYSVSREKKESFPLTVTSAQKNPTAFYLCASSWMGGPPGELFFGEGSRLTVL.